This T cell receptor (beta chain) was sequenced in a study of beta chain features in type 1 diabetes. Points from the study as a whole: Across all four CD4+ subsets, people with type 1 diabetes showed modestly shorter TCRB CDR3s.

A few counts support this clone. Its target is not known. As every portion of the isolated RNA was reverse transcribed, the sequencing read expressed TCRB transcripts. The repertoire was sequenced with immunoSEQ multiplex PCR; TCRdb's copy has only in-frame clones and lacks some. The sample contains around 150,000 clones, 6.5% to 8.5% of which appear only once. Deletions cut 5 bases from V and 0 bases from J, with 8 bases between. The germline gives CDR1 GTSNPN, CDR2 SVGIG (reference sequence). The CDR3 is made up of 13 amino acids. This clonotype was sampled from a woman between 18 and 29 years old with type 1 diabetes. The sequencing sample was made of central memory CD4+ T cells from blood. This chain uses TRBV30 with TRBJ1-3; D unresolved. The CDR3 nucleotides are TGTGCCTGGCAGGCCTACTCTGGAAACACCATATATTTT. Its protein product is CAWQAYSGNTIYF.